The T cell receptor beta chain under discussion was sequenced for a study of shared clonotypes between healthy human individuals. Looking at the study overall: The cohort had two women and a few men, ages 18 to 49.

Each PCR replicate from the sorted subsets contained about 200 ng DNA, which is about 30,000 T cell genomes. TCRdb's copy holds only in-frame clones and misses some; the assay was immunoSEQ multiplex PCR. The data hold millions of clones, with roughly 92% observed a single time. Worth noting for this clone: No antigen is known for it.

General study findings and limits: What rarefaction showed was incomplete sorted-subset sequencing despite large depth. A limitation of the genetic and exposure-history diversity represented arose from few donors.

The length of the CDR3 is 16 residues. In germline, CDR1 is SGHTA, CDR2 FQGNSA. Deletions cut 5 bases from V and 5 bases from J, with 21 bases between. The clonotype comes from a man between 18 and 29 years old in good health. The J gene is TRBJ2-5, the V gene TRBV7-2; D could derive from TRBD1 or TRBD2 (6 bases each). Sequenced input: naive CD4+ T cells sorted from blood. The sample's subset: CD45RA+ positively selected. The CDR3 region is CASSPIILARGETQYF. The CDR3 DNA reads as TGTGCCAGCAGCCCTATCATCCTAGCGAGGGGGGAGACCCAGTACTTC. Using reference TRBV7-2 and TRBJ2-5 for the parts outside the CDR3, the full variable domain is GAGVSQSPSNKVTEKGKDVELRCDPISGHTALYWYRQSLGQGLEFLIYFQGNSAPDKSGLPSDRFSAERTGGSVSTLTIQRTQQEDSAVYLCASSPIILARGETQYFGPGTRLLVL.